What follows is one T cell receptor beta chain and its context. The clone's antigen remains unknown. No much larger clone exists at a distance of one base, and base qualities are not known. This specimen belongs to a study of blood T cell repertoires in COVID-19 (dated by TCRdb to 2019 to 2021). Looking at the study overall: Samples covering the acute and convalescent phases of COVID-19 were provided by collaborators in the United States, Italy and Spain. The prospective study material was composed of cDNA or gDNA derived from T cells, B-cell-depleted T cells, or PBMCs. The sample metadata nearly always contained a de-identified subject ID, COVID-19 status, age in years and sex. A freely available public database, intended as a resource for researchers studying the immune response to SARS-CoV-2, is where the repertoires were released. Deeply sampled blood TCRbeta repertoires from subjects exposed to, actively infected with, or recovered from COVID-19 were included in the dataset. The samples were drawn from the first 160 participants of the ongoing ImmuneRACE study and from 950 to 1,500 subjects provided by 6 global collaborators. Where HLA class I and class II types were available, the types were taken from metadata supplied by the sample provider, not from assay-based typing. Study-wide conclusions, independent of this receptor: How much clinical and demographic metadata was included differed by source and by participant, and the metadata was provided uncurated.

Spanning cysteine to phenylalanine, the CDR3 consists of 13 amino acids. Only the CDR3 part of the read is kept: 39 bases, read in frame from the first base. V and J are truncated by 1 base and 7 bases respectively, leaving an intervening sequence of 8 bases. Collaborating institutions collected whole blood in K2EDTA tubes following their own protocols. For TCRbeta analysis, collaborators shipped samples in one of three forms: frozen whole blood, isolated PBMCs, or DNA extracted from either of those sample types. The immunoSEQ Assay, a bias-controlled multiplex PCR, was used to amplify TCRbeta CDR3 regions from genomic DNA. The original pipeline was this. The number of nucleated cells in each sample was estimated by amplification of reference gene primers within the assay. Sequence reads were collapsed and filtered to measure the absolute abundance of every unique TCRbeta CDR3 rearrangement. For each sample, productive Simpson clonality was calculated as the square root of Simpson's diversity index over productive rearrangements. TCRdb took this table from immuneACCESS and kept in-frame rearrangements with V and J called. Such tables lack part of the clones; where checked against another copy, unresolved V genes explain under half of the gap, and the rest is unexplained. That table furnishes V, J and clone size, whereas the DNA furnished D and trimming. The sample table shows over 250,000 clones, and approximately 88% are seen once. Roughly 2.2% of the sample rests with the top ten.

Sequences were obtained from peripheral blood. This receptor was obtained from a man between 45 and 60 years old with acute or convalescent COVID-19. The chain couples TRBV12-3 or TRBV12-4 to TRBJ2-1; TRBD2 is a possible D gene, resting on 5 matching bases. The DNA sequence reads TGTGCCAGCAGTTTAGATCCGGGAAATGAGCAGTTCTTC. The resulting protein is CASSLDPGNEQFF.